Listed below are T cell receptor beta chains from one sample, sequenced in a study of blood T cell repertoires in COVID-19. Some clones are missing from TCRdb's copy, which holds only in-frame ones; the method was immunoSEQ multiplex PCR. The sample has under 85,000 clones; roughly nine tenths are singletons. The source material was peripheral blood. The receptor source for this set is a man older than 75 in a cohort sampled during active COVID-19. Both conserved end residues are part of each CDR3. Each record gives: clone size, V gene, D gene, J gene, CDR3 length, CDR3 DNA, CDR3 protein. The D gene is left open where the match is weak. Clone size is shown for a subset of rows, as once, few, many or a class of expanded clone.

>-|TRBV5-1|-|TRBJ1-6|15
TGCGCCAGCAGCCCCCTGGGAGGCCAGAATTCACCCCTCCACTTT
CASSPLGGQNSPLHF
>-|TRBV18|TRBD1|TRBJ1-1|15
TGTGCCAGCTCACCGCCCACAGGGGTGAACACTGAAGCTTTCTTT
CASSPPTGVNTEAFF
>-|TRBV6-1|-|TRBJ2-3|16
TGTGCCAGCAGTGAATTGACAGGCCAAGGCACAGATACGCAGTATTTT
CASSELTGQGTDTQYF
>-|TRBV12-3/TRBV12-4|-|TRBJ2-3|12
TGTGCCAGCAGCCGGGTCACAGATACGCAGTATTTT
CASSRVTDTQYF
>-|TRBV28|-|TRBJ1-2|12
TGTGCCAGCAGTTTGTCCGGTTATGGCTACACCTTC
CASSLSGYGYTF
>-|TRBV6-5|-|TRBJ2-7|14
TGTGCCAGCAGCAACCGAGGGAGCCGCTACGAGCAGTACTTC
CASSNRGSRYEQYF
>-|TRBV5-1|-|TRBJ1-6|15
TGCGCCAGCAGCTTGGGCGCAGGGTTTAATTCACCCCTCCACTTT
CASSLGAGFNSPLHF
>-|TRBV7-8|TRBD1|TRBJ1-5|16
TGTGCCAGCAGCTTACAGCCGGGACAGGGAGGTCAGCCCCAGCATTTT
CASSLQPGQGGQPQHF
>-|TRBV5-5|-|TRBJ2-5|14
TGTGCCAGCAGCTTGGAGATGGGGCGAGAGACCCAGTACTTC
CASSLEMGRETQYF
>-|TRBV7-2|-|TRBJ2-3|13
TGTGCCAGCAGCCCTACTAGCACAGATACGCAGTATTTT
CASSPTSTDTQYF
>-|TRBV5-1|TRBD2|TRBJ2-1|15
TGCGCCAGCAGCAAGACTAGCGGGGGATACAATGAGCAGTTCTTC
CASSKTSGGYNEQFF
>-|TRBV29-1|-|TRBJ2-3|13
TGCAGCGTTGTAAAGACTAGCACAGATACGCAGTATTTT
CSVVKTSTDTQYF
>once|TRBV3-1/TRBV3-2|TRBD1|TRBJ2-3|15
TGTGCCAGCAGCCAGGGACAGGGGGTGACAGATACGCAGTATTTT
CASSQGQGVTDTQYF
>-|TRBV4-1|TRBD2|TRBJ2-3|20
TGCGCCAGCAGCCAAGATCAAGCGGGGGGGTTCGACGCTAGCACAGATACGCAGTATTTT
CASSQDQAGGFDASTDTQYF